The source of this T cell receptor (beta chain) is a study of type 1 and type 2 diabetes patients. Study details: Magnetic bead positive selection isolated CD4+ or CD8+ T cells from PBMCs.

In germline, CDR1 is SEHNR, CDR2 FQNEAQ (reference sequence). Deletions cut 7 bases from V and 5 bases from J, with 20 bases between. CDR3 length equals 16 residues. PCR was run on genomic DNA. Multiplex PCR with 30 forward and 13 reverse primers amplified the TCR beta CDR3. One entry per CDR3 protein results from TCRdb running MiXCR on the multiplex PCR reads. The sample includes some 250,000 distinct CDR3 sequences, roughly 50% of them seen just once. A few counts support this clonotype. Specimen: peripheral blood mononuclear cells (PBMCs). V is TRBV7-9 and J is TRBJ1-4, with a possible D match to TRBD1 (5 bases). This clonotype was obtained from a man aged 18 to 30 with type 2 diabetes. Here the CDR3 reads CASTKAGARTNEKLFF. The CDR3 DNA reads as TGTGCCAGCACCAAAGCTGGGGCCAGAACGAATGAAAAACTGTTTTTT.